Below are 10 T cell receptor beta chains sequenced from a single sample in a study of response to subunit inactivated influenza vaccine. MiXCR, applied by TCRdb to the RT-PCR reads, yields one record per CDR3 protein. The repertoire holds about 650,000 distinct CDR3 sequences, with less than 15% as singletons. The source material was PBMCs from blood, sampled about 14 days before vaccination. These receptors were taken from a man between 45 and 60 years old who received an inactivated influenza vaccine.

This clonotype was seen many times. The rearrangement links TRBV6-1 to TRBJ2-5; 11 nucleotides agree with TRBD2. The CDR3 consists of 14 residues. With 6 bases clipped from V and 4 bases from J, the junction kept 4 bases outside the gene matches. Germline lookup yields CDR1 MNHNS and CDR2 SASEGT. CDR3: CASRTSGVPETQYF. In DNA form, the CDR3 reads TGTGCCAGCAGGACTAGCGGGGTCCCAGAGACCCAGTACTTC.

This clonotype showed up just a few times. Mismatch with germline at one junction end may stem from a read error. The genes are TRBV4-3 and TRBJ2-1; 7 nucleotides match TRBD2. Germline CDR1 reads LGHNA; CDR2 reads YSLEER. The CDR3 sequence is 18 residues long. CDR3 region: CASTQNFVGRAGVWEQFF. CDR3 DNA: TGCGCCAGCACCCAAAATTTTGTAGGAAGGGCGGGAGTTTGGGAGCAGTTCTTC.

The V gene is TRBV28, the J gene TRBJ2-1; the D is unclear. Germline V gene sequence: CDR1 MDHEN, CDR2 SYDVKM. The CDR3 is 15 amino acids. V lost 10 bases and J 0 bases, leaving 16 bases between the germline ends. The CDR3 spells CATTSRRYSYNEQFF. CDR3 DNA sequence: TGTGCCACCACGTCGCGGCGTTACTCCTACAATGAGCAGTTCTTC.

This clonotype came up many times. The chain is built from TRBV29-1 and TRBJ1-1, with 9 bases fitting TRBD1. In germline, CDR1 is SQVTM, CDR2 ANQGSEA. The ends lost 7 bases at V and 3 bases at J; junction bases unmatched: 3. The CDR3 runs to 12 residues. The CDR3 loop reads CSATGGYTEAFF. CDR3 in DNA: TGCAGCGCGACAGGGGGGTACACTGAAGCTTTCTTT.

This clonotype was detected a few times. The V gene is TRBV24-1, the J gene TRBJ2-5, with D possibly matching TRBD1 (5 bases). CDR3 length: 14 amino acids. The V and J ends lost 6 bases and 0 bases respectively, with 10 bases between them. Germline V CDR1 and CDR2: KGHDR, SFDVKD. The CDR3 DNA reads TGTGCCACCAGTCCTAGACAGAACCAAGAGACCCAGTACTTC. Translated, it gives CATSPRQNQETQYF.

This clonotype was counted only a few times. V and J are TRBV4-1 and TRBJ2-7, with 7 nucleotides matching TRBD2. V lost 0 bases and J lost 0; bases outside the gene matches: 5. The CDR3 is 16 residues long. CDR1 is MGHRA, CDR2 YSYEKL, per germline. The CDR3 is CASSQDTSASSYEQYF. The CDR3 DNA follows: TGCGCCAGCAGCCAAGACACTAGCGCCAGCTCCTACGAGCAGTACTTC.

This clonotype turned up a few times. The chain links TRBV20-1 to TRBJ2-1; D is perhaps TRBD2 (6 bases). The germline V gene has CDR1 DFQATT and CDR2 SNEGSKA (reference sequence). Trimming removed 4 bases from V and 6 bases from J, with 16 bases in between. This CDR3 is 14 amino acids long. The CDR3 spells CSAINSGLGNEQFF. In nucleotides, the CDR3 is TGCAGTGCTATCAACTCGGGACTCGGCAATGAGCAGTTCTTC.

The J gene is TRBJ2-2, the V gene TRBV27, with 7 nucleotides matching TRBD2. CDR3 length: 15 residues. V lost 6 bases, J lost 4 bases, and 8 bases stayed unmatched. Germline loops: CDR1 MNHEY, CDR2 SMNVEV (reference sequence). CDR3 sequence (DNA): TGTGCCAGCAGCTGGGGGAGGGTTAGCACCGGGGAGCTGTTTTTT. Translating it yields CASSWGRVSTGELFF.

This clonotype was recorded many times. The V gene is TRBV12-3 or TRBV12-4, the J gene TRBJ1-1, with 7 bases lining up with TRBD1. V was clipped by 3 bases and J by 2 bases; unmatched bases: 6. This CDR3 spans 15 amino acids. The CDR3: CASSFGDRGNTEAFF. As DNA, the CDR3 is TGTGCCAGCAGTTTTGGGGACAGAGGAAACACTGAAGCTTTCTTT.

This clonotype was seen more than once but under ten times. The genes are TRBV4-3 and TRBJ2-1, with TRBD2 matching over 9 bases. CDR3 length equals 19 residues. V shed 0 bases, J shed 4 bases, and the junction held 13 bases outside the gene matches. Germline V CDR1 and CDR2: LGHNA, YSLEER. CDR3 DNA sequence: TGCGCCAGCAGCCAAGAAGAGGGGGTGGCGGGAGGGATTTACAATGAGCAGTTCTTC. Its protein is CASSQEEGVAGGIYNEQFF.